This T cell receptor (beta chain) originates from a study of CXCR3-negative and CXCR3-positive naive CD8 T cells. CDR1 is SEHNR and CDR2 is FQNEAQ in the germline V gene (reference sequence). The CDR3 runs to 15 residues. It was by 5' RACE with UMI labels that the TRB cDNA libraries were prepared. TCRdb re-called the 5' RACE reads and gives one entry per CDR3 protein, without DNA. The ten most abundant clones cover about 0.3% of a sample with around 140,000 distinct CDR3 sequences. The receptor's source is a human donor in good health. Some clones in this sample may be carry-over from other donors' samples. J is TRBJ2-7 and V is TRBV7-9; absent DNA, TCRdb's TRBD1 call cannot be checked. Sequenced: naive CXCR3- CD8+ T cells from blood. Subset specified: CD45RO-CCR7+CD27+CD95- naive CD8+ T cells lacking CXCR3 (TNR3-). The CDR3 spells CASSNTGAFAYEQYF.